These 18 T cell receptor beta chains were all obtained from the same sample, sequenced in a study of T cell changes during pregnancy in multiple sclerosis (dated by TCRdb to between 2017 and 2020). Library generation was performed with the immunoSEQ multiplex PCR assay. TCRdb mirrors the immuneACCESS table, restricted to in-frame sequences. Some clones are absent from its copies; in checked studies, under half trace to an unresolved V gene, and the reason for the others is unknown. Present in this sample are 50,000 to 65,000 clones, approximately 94% of which were seen just once. The top ten hold roughly 3% of the sample. This material consisted of CD8+ T cells from peripheral blood mononuclear cells, taken in the second trimester of pregnancy. Receptors originate from a female donor with multiple sclerosis, enrolled in a pregnancy study.

The chain links TRBV7-2 to TRBJ2-7, with 10 bases identical to TRBD2. Germline CDR1 and CDR2: SGHTA and FQGNSA. This CDR3 has 17 residues. J lost 4 bases, V lost 6 bases, and 15 bases had no gene match. CDR3: CASRHRLAGGFPYEQYF. CDR3 in DNA: TGTGCCAGCAGACACCGACTAGCGGGCGGGTTCCCTTACGAGCAGTACTTC. Supplemented by reference TRBV7-2 and TRBJ2-7, the full variable domain reads GAGVSQSPSNKVTEKGKDVELRCDPISGHTALYWYRQSLGQGLEFLIYFQGNSAPDKSGLPSDRFSAERTGGSVSTLTIQRTQQEDSAVYLCASRHRLAGGFPYEQYFGPGTRLTVT.

V and J are TRBV6-1 and TRBJ1-6; D possibly corresponds to TRBD1 (5 bases). V lost 1 base and J lost 7, with 11 bases in between. The CDR3 totals 15 residues. Germline-derived CDR1 and CDR2 are MNHNS and SASEGT. The CDR3 coding sequence is TGTGCCAGCAGTGAAGGACTGGGGGGAAATTCACCCCTCCACTTT. Amino acid sequence: CASSEGLGGNSPLHF.

This clone was picked up one time. The V call is TRBV29-1, the J call TRBJ2-3; 9 nucleotides line up with TRBD2. CDR3 length equals 14 residues. Per germline, CDR1 SQVTM and CDR2 ANQGSEA. The ends lost 8 bases at V and 2 bases at J; junction bases unmatched: 8. DNA of the CDR3: TGCAGCTCTAGCGGGGCAAGATACACAGATACGCAGTATTTT. It encodes CSSSGARYTDTQYF.

The genes are TRBV5-1 and TRBJ2-3; D not certain. The CDR3 covers 16 residues. Germline CDR1 is SGHRS and CDR2 is YFSETQ. Trimming stripped 0 bases from V and 6 bases from J, with 17 bases between. This chain's CDR3 is CASSLGAPLALDTQYF. DNA for the CDR3: TGCGCCAGCAGCTTGGGGGCCCCCCTCGCACTGGATACGCAGTATTTT.

There are a few counts of this clone. This chain links TRBV10-1 with TRBJ2-2, with 13 bases matching TRBD2. Germline CDR1 reads WNHNN; CDR2 reads SYGVQD (reference sequence). J was trimmed by 5 bases and V by 7 bases; bases with no gene match: 4. This CDR3 spans 15 amino acids. The CDR3 loop reads CASTEGLAGTGELFF. In DNA form, the CDR3 reads TGCGCCAGCACCGAGGGACTAGCGGGAACCGGGGAGCTGTTTTTT.

The gene calls are TRBV7-9 and TRBJ1-2; a possible D gene is TRBD1 (5 bases). CDR3 length: 13 amino acids. Germline V gives CDR1 SEHNR, CDR2 FQNEAQ (reference sequence). V shed 6 bases and J shed 8 bases, with 16 bases lying between them. The CDR3 DNA reads as TGTGCCAGCAGTCCCCCAGGGTTGGGGGGCTACACCTTC. Protein product: CASSPPGLGGYTF.

The V and J genes are TRBV5-5 and TRBJ2-2, with D perhaps matching TRBD1 (6 bases). Between the trimmed V and J ends, which lost 3 bases and 0 bases, there was a span of 18 bases. The germline CDR1 and CDR2 sequences are SGHKS and YYEKEE (reference sequence). CDR3 length: 18 residues. CDR3 amino acids: CASSSPGHQASNTGELFF. CDR3 DNA: TGTGCCAGCAGCTCCCCGGGACACCAAGCATCGAACACCGGGGAGCTGTTTTTT.

The rearrangement joins TRBV4-1 to TRBJ1-1; perhaps TRBD1 as D (5 bases). The CDR3 has 15 residues. Germline loops: CDR1 MGHRA, CDR2 YSYEKL. V lost 4 bases and J lost 4, with 16 bases in between. As DNA, the CDR3 is TGCGCCAGCAGCCCGACGGGGGTTGGGACCACTGAAGCTTTCTTT. Translating it yields CASSPTGVGTTEAFF.

The gene calls are TRBV5-5 and TRBJ1-5; 11 bases agree with TRBD1. This CDR3 contains 15 residues. V dropped 3 bases and J dropped 5; count of bases not matched to a gene: 4. Per the germline V gene, CDR1 is SGHKS and CDR2 is YYEKEE (reference sequence). CDR3 protein: CASSSPGQGDQPQHF. CDR3 nucleotide sequence: TGTGCCAGCAGCTCTCCGGGACAGGGGGATCAGCCCCAGCATTTT.

This sequence joins TRBV27 and TRBJ1-4; D remains ambiguous. There are 15 residues in the CDR3. Trimming took 6 bases from V and 7 from J, leaving 18 bases between them. Germline-derived CDR1 and CDR2 are MNHEY and SMNVEV (reference sequence). This CDR3 reads CASSSIAGRPEKLFF. The CDR3 bases are TGTGCCAGCAGCAGTATCGCGGGGAGACCTGAAAAACTGTTTTTT.

The gene calls are TRBV19 and TRBJ2-3, with 8 bases that match TRBD1. The germline CDR1 and CDR2 sequences are LNHDA and SQIVND (reference sequence). Trimming removed 7 bases from V and 2 bases from J; junction bases left unmatched: 8. This CDR3 comprises 15 residues. As DNA, the CDR3 is TGTGCCAGTACCTTAGGACAGGGACACACAGATACGCAGTATTTT. It yields the protein CASTLGQGHTDTQYF.

CDR3 amino acids: CASMPSGRPQETQYF. CDR3 in DNA: TGTGCCAGCATGCCTAGCGGGAGGCCTCAAGAGACCCAGTACTTC. V is TRBV5-5 and J is TRBJ2-5, with 11 bases fitting TRBD2. CDR3 length: 15 amino acids. Germline CDR1 is SGHKS and CDR2 is YYEKEE (reference sequence). The V gene end was trimmed by 6 bases and the J gene end by 2 bases; junction bases not matched to a gene: 6.

The chain employs TRBV29-1 and TRBJ2-7; D call uncertain. The germline gives CDR1 SQVTM, CDR2 ANQGSEA. Trimming removed 4 bases from V and 2 bases from J, with 12 bases in between. There are 13 residues in the CDR3. CDR3 protein: CSVASGPPYEQYF. The CDR3, as DNA: TGCAGCGTTGCTTCAGGTCCCCCCTACGAGCAGTACTTC.

This chain uses TRBV4-1 with TRBJ2-1; D is ambiguous. The CDR3 runs 13 residues. Trimming cost V 1 base and J 4 bases, with 5 bases left between them. Per the germline V gene, CDR1 is MGHRA and CDR2 is YSYEKL. The CDR3 sequence is CASSQVQYNEQFF. CDR3 DNA sequence: TGCGCCAGCAGCCAAGTACAGTACAATGAGCAGTTCTTC.

Details on this clone: This specimen includes other DNA sequences encoding the same CDR3. The gene calls are TRBV27 and TRBJ1-5, with a possible D match to TRBD1 (5 bases). The length of the CDR3 is 14 residues. V lost 2 bases, J lost 1 base, and 6 bases lay in between. Germline V gene sequence: CDR1 MNHEY, CDR2 SMNVEV (reference sequence). CDR3 sequence reads: CASSLGGSNQPQHF. The CDR3 region has the DNA TGTGCCAGCAGTTTAGGGGGGAGCAATCAGCCCCAGCATTTT.

CDR3 DNA sequence: TGTGCCAGTACCTGGGCGGGGAACACTGAAGCTTTCTTT. This gives the protein CASTWAGNTEAFF. The chain couples TRBV19 to TRBJ1-1; no clear D. The CDR3 totals 13 residues. CDR1 and CDR2 from the germline V gene are LNHDA and SQIVND (reference sequence). V was shortened by 7 bases and J by 1 base, with 10 bases between the two germline ends.

This sequence joins TRBV5-6 and TRBJ2-7; D may be TRBD2 (6 bases). Per the germline V gene, CDR1 is SGHDT and CDR2 is YYEEEE. The CDR3 loop spans 14 amino acids. Trimming took 1 base from V and 2 from J, leaving 10 bases between them. CDR3 in amino acids: CASSLSLAPYEQYF. The CDR3 coding sequence is TGTGCCAGCAGCTTGTCACTAGCCCCCTACGAGCAGTACTTC.

The chain uses TRBV19 and TRBJ2-6, with a weak D call TRBD1 (5 bases). The ends were cut back, 1 base at V and 2 bases at J, with 15 bases in the middle. The CDR3 covers 18 residues. The germline CDR1 and CDR2 sequences are LNHDA and SQIVND (reference sequence). The CDR3 spells CASSIGAGKSAGANVLTF. In DNA, the CDR3 is TGTGCCAGTAGTATAGGCGCAGGGAAATCGGCTGGGGCCAACGTCCTGACTTTC.